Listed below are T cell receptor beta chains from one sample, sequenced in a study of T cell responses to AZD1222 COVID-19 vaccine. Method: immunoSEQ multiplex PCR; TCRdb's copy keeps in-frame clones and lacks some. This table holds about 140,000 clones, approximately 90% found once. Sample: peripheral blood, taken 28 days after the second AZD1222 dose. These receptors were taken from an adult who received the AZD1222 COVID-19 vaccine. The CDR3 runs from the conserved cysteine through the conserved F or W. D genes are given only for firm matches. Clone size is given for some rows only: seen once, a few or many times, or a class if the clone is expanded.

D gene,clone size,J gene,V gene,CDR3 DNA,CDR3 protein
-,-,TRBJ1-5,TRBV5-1,TGCGCCAGCAGCCCAGGAGAGAGGCCAAATAGCAATCAGCCCCAGCATTTT,CASSPGERPNSNQPQHF
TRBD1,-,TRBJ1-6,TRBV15,TGTGCCACCAGCAGAGATCCCAGGAGGGGGCGAAAGCTCTCCTATAATTCACCCCTCCACTTT,CATSRDPRRGRKLSYNSPLHF
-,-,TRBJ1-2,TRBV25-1,TGTGCCAGCAGTGACGACGCCAGGGGAGGCGGCTACACCTTC,CASSDDARGGGYTF
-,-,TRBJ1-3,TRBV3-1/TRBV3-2,TGTGCCAGCAGTGAGACGGTCGTCTCTGGAAACACCATATATTTT,CASSETVVSGNTIYF
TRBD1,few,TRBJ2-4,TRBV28,TGTGCCAGCAGTGGGGTTGGACAGGGCGGTCTAGACATTCAGTACTTC,CASSGVGQGGLDIQYF
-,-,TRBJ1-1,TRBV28,TGTGCCAGCAGTCCCCGTAGACAGTATACTGAAGCTTTCTTT,CASSPRRQYTEAFF
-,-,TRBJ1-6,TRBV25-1,TGTGCCAGCAGTGTTAGTAGGGGGGATTCACCCCTCCACTTT,CASSVSRGDSPLHF
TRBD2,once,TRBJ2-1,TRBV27,TGTGCCAGCAGTTTAGGACTAGACCACTCCTACAATGAGCAGTTCTTC,CASSLGLDHSYNEQFF
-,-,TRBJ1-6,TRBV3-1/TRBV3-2,TGTGCCAGCAGCCAAGGGGGTGGTAATTCACCCCTCCACTTT,CASSQGGGNSPLHF
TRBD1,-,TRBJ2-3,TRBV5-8,TGTGCCAGCAGTTTCGACAGGGGGCGCGAGGGTACGCAGTATTTT,CASSFDRGREGTQYF
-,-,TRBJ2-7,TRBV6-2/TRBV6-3,TGTGCCAGCAGCTTGTACGGGACATCTATCTACGAGCAGTACTTC,CASSLYGTSIYEQYF
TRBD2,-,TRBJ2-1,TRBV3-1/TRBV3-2,TGTGCCAGCAGCCAAGATGTGGGAGGGCCGGGGAATGAGCAGTTCTTC,CASSQDVGGPGNEQFF
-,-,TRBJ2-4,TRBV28,TGTGCCAGCGGACCACCTGGACTACTCTTAACCAAAAACATTCAGTACTTC,CASGPPGLLLTKNIQYF
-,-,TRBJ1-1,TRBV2,TGTGCCAGCATGACCGGGACCAGGTTTACTGAAGCTTTCTTT,CASMTGTRFTEAFF
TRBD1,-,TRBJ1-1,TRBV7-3,TGTGCCAGCAGCTTAAAAGCACAGGGGGGAAACACTGAAGCTTTCTTT,CASSLKAQGGNTEAFF
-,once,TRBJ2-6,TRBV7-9,TGTGCCAGCAGCCCTGGGGCCAACGTCCTGACTTTC,CASSPGANVLTF
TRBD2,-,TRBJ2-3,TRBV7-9,TGTGTCACCACCGGGACTAAGGGTACGCAGTATTTT,CVTTGTKGTQYF
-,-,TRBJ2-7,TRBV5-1,TGCGCCAGCAGCTCCGAGCCTCGGGTACACGAGCAGTACTTC,CASSSEPRVHEQYF
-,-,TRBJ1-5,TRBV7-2,TGTGCCAGCAGCCCCGTGGCAGGCACGGAGCCCCAGCATTTT,CASSPVAGTEPQHF
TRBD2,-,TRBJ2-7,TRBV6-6,TGTGCCAGCAGTTCGGGACTAGCGTCGGGAAGGAACGAGCAGTACTTC,CASSSGLASGRNEQYF
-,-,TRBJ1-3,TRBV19,TGTGCCAGTAGTAGGCGGGAACCTGGAAACACCATATATTTT,CASSRREPGNTIYF
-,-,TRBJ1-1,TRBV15,TGTGCCACCAGCAGAGGCACCAACGGGGGTAACACTGAAGCTTTCTTT,CATSRGTNGGNTEAFF
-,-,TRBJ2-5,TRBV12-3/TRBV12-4,TGTGCCAGCAGTCCAACCTATGAGACCCAGTACTTC,CASSPTYETQYF
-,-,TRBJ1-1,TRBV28,TGTGCCAGCAGTTTAGGGGGGCAAGCTTTCTTT,CASSLGGQAFF
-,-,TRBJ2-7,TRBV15,TGTGCCACCAGCGGACCCTTTTCCTACGAGCAGTACTTC,CATSGPFSYEQYF
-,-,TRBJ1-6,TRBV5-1,TGCGCCAGCAGCTTTTCAGGGGCCTCACCCCTCCACTTT,CASSFSGASPLHF
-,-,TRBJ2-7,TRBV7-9,TGTGCCAGCAGCTTAGCGGGACCCCCCTACGAGCAGTACTTC,CASSLAGPPYEQYF
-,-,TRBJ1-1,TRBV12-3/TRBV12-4,TGTGCCAGCAGTTTTTGGAGGGAAGCTTTCTTT,CASSFWREAFF
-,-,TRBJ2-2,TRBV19,TGTGCCAGTAGGATCCAGGGAGGTGTCGCCGGGGAGCTGTTTTTT,CASRIQGGVAGELFF
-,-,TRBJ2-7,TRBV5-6,TGTGCCAGCAGCTTTGGCCTAGCGAGCTACGAGCAGTACTTC,CASSFGLASYEQYF
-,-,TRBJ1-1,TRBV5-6,TGTGCCAGCACCCAAGGAAACACTGAAGCTTTCTTT,CASTQGNTEAFF
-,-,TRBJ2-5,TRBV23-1,TGCGCCAGCAGTCAATTTCAGGGCCAGATGGGAAAAGAGACCCAGTACTTC,CASSQFQGQMGKETQYF
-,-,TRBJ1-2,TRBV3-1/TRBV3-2,TGTGCCAGCAGCCATGGGTGGTTCGGGGGCATCGGCTACACCTTC,CASSHGWFGGIGYTF
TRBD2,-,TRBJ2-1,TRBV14,TGTGCCAGCAGCCCCCAGCGGGGGGCAATTGGGGCGCATTACAATGAGCAGTTCTTC,CASSPQRGAIGAHYNEQFF
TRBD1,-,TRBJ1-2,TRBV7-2,TGTGCCAGCAGTGTTAATACGGGGACAGAACATGGCTACACCTTC,CASSVNTGTEHGYTF
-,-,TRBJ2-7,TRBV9,TGTGCCAGCAGCGTAGCGCCTGCAGGAACCTACGAGCAGTACTTC,CASSVAPAGTYEQYF
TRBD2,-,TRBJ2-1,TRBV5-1,TGCGCCAGCAGACCGCGGGGGGCCACGAGCTCCTACAATGAGCAGTTCTTC,CASRPRGATSSYNEQFF
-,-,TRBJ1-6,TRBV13,TGTGCCAGCAGCTTAGGCGAGCGTGTCGATTCACCCCTCCACTTT,CASSLGERVDSPLHF
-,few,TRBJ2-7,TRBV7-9,TGTGCCAGCAGCCCGAATGTGGGGGGTCTCGAGCAGTACTTC,CASSPNVGGLEQYF
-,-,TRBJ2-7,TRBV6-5,TGTGCCAGCAGCTCGGACCATGGGCTGAGTGAGCAGTACTTC,CASSSDHGLSEQYF
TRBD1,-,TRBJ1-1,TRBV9,TGTGCCAGCAACCAGGGACAGGGTGAAGCTTTCTTT,CASNQGQGEAFF
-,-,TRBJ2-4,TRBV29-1,TGCAGCGTTGTTTCACAGCCAGACAAAAACATTCAGTACTTC,CSVVSQPDKNIQYF
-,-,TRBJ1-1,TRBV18,TGTGCCAGCTCACCCACTAAGGGGGCTGAAGCTTTCTTT,CASSPTKGAEAFF
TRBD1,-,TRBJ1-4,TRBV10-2,TGCGCCAGCAGCCGGACAGGGCCAACTAATGAAAAACTGTTTTTT,CASSRTGPTNEKLFF
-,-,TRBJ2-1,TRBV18,TGTGCCAGCTCACCACCGACTCCAAGGAATGAGCAGTTCTTC,CASSPPTPRNEQFF
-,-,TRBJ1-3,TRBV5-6,TGTGCCAGCAGCTTGGGCCAGGGAATGCGTGGAAACACCATATATTTT,CASSLGQGMRGNTIYF
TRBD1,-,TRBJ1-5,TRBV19,TGTGCCAGTAGTATGAACAGGGGCCTCGATCAGCCCCAGCATTTT,CASSMNRGLDQPQHF
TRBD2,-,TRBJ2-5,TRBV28,TGTGCCAGCAGTCCCACATCCCCGACTAGCGGGCAAGAGACCCAGTACTTC,CASSPTSPTSGQETQYF
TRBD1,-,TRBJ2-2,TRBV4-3,TGCGCCAGCAGCCGCGCCTCTGGACAGGGGGCCGGCACCGGGGAGCTGTTTTTT,CASSRASGQGAGTGELFF
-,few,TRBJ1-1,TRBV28,TGTGCCAGCAGTAAAAGTGGGATCACTGAAGCTTTCTTT,CASSKSGITEAFF
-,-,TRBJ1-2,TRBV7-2,TGTGCCAGCAGCCCCCCCCAGGGGTGGAATTATGGCTACACCTTC,CASSPPQGWNYGYTF
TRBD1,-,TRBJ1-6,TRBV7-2,TGTGCCAGCAGCCCATACATGACAGGGAAGAGGAATTCACCCCTCCACTTT,CASSPYMTGKRNSPLHF
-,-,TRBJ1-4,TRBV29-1,TGCAGCGTTGGAGTCTCAGGGGTCGCAACTAATGAAAAACTGTTTTTT,CSVGVSGVATNEKLFF
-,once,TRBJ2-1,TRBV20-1,TGCAGTGCTAGTTTCCTAGGGGGGTACAATGAGCAGTTCTTC,CSASFLGGYNEQFF
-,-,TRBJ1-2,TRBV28,TGTGCCAGCAGGTACGGGGGGGGCTATGGCTACACCTTC,CASRYGGGYGYTF
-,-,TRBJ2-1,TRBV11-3,TGTGCCAGCAGCGATACGATTAGGGGCGGCGTTCCCCGGGAGCAGTTCTTC,CASSDTIRGGVPREQFF
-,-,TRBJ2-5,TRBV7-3,TGTGCCAGCAGCCGAACCGGCCCGACGGACTACAAAGAGACCCAGTACTTC,CASSRTGPTDYKETQYF
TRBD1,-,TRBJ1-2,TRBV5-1,TGCGCCAGCAGCTTTACAGGACAGGAGCTCTATGGCTACACCTTC,CASSFTGQELYGYTF
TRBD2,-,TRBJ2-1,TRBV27,TGTGCCAGCAGTTTTCCAACTAGCGCCTTCTCCTACAATGAGCAGTTCTTC,CASSFPTSAFSYNEQFF
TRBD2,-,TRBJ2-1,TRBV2,TGTGCCAGCAGGAAAGCGGGGGCCAACTACAATGAGCAGTTCTTC,CASRKAGANYNEQFF